This passage covers 20 T cell receptor beta chains from one sample sequenced in a study of T cells in Graves' hyperthyroidism and ophthalmopathy. Authors of the study amplified TCR beta CDR3 regions from RNA transcripts. An initial round of RT-PCR targeting the TCR CDR3 relied on the HTBI primer set. TCRdb called the multiplex PCR reads again in MiXCR, with one record for every CDR3 protein. Found here are 640,000 or so distinct CDR3 sequences, about 14% of them singletons; the top ten hold 3.5% to 4.5%. What was sequenced was blood. The receptors derive from a woman in her thirties or forties with Graves' ophthalmopathy.

This clonotype was seen repeatedly, ten times or more. Here the CDR3 reads CARHPRDRGQEGSNQPQHF. The DNA for the CDR3 is TGTGCCAGACATCCCCGTGACAGGGGGCAGGAGGGTAGCAATCAGCCCCAGCATTTT. J is TRBJ1-5 and V is TRBV28; TRBD1 matches at 10 bases. The V gene's germline CDR1 is MDHEN and CDR2 SYDVKM. After removal of 9 bases from V and 0 bases from J, the junction contained 17 bases not matched to a gene. This CDR3 has 19 residues.

Many counts were recorded for this clonotype. The chain is built from TRBV12-3 or TRBV12-4 and TRBJ2-7; D assignment may be TRBD1 or TRBD2 (5 bases each). The CDR3 has 14 residues. V lost 8 bases and J 9 bases, leaving 23 bases between the germline ends. CDR3 in amino acids: CASGFKGTTSGQYF. The CDR3 bases are TGTGCCAGCGGCTTCAAGGGGACGACCTCGGGGCAGTACTTC.

This clonotype was seen ten or more times. The rearrangement uses TRBV19 and TRBJ1-2, with a tentative D call TRBD1 (5 bases). Germline V gene sequence: CDR1 LNHDA, CDR2 SQIVND (reference sequence). V was cut by 1 base and J by 0 bases, with 9 bases left in between. The CDR3 covers 15 residues. CDR3 in DNA: TGTGCCAGTAGTATAGCTCAGGGAGCTAACTATGGCTACACCTTC. Protein product: CASSIAQGANYGYTF.

V is TRBV5-1 and J is TRBJ2-3; TRBD2 agrees at 8 bases. This CDR3 has 15 amino acids. The germline V gene has CDR1 SGHRS and CDR2 YFSETQ. The V segment lost 4 bases and the J segment 3 bases; nucleotides outside the gene matches: 7. The CDR3 nucleotides are TGCGCCAGCAGCCCGGGACTAGTCCCAACAGATACGCAGTATTTT. Amino acid sequence: CASSPGLVPTDTQYF.

Details on this clonotype: A read error may explain this, as a much larger clone is one base away. The V gene is TRBV28, the J gene TRBJ1-1; the D is unclear. The CDR3 is 12 amino acids. Germline loops: CDR1 MDHEN, CDR2 SYDVKM. DNA for the CDR3: TGTGCCAGCAGTTCAGGACTCACTGGAGCTTACTTT. Translation: CASSSGLTGAYF.

The chain couples TRBV28 to TRBJ1-5, with D perhaps matching TRBD1 (6 bases). The CDR3 spans 16 residues. Looked up from germline, CDR1 is MDHEN and CDR2 is SYDVKM. Trimming pared 3 bases from V and 2 bases from J, leaving 14 bases between. The CDR3: CASSFVGAGGNQPQHF. The DNA of the CDR3 is TGTGCCAGCAGTTTTGTCGGGGCAGGGGGCAATCAGCCCCAGCATTTT.

This clonotype has ten or more counts. V gene TRBV20-1 combines with J gene TRBJ2-7; 8 positions agree with TRBD2. Losses at the gene ends were 2 bases for V and 5 bases for J; bases not matched to a gene: 8. Germline V gene sequence: CDR1 DFQATT, CDR2 SNEGSKA (reference sequence). CDR3 size: 14 residues. The CDR3 bases are TGCAGTGCTAGACAAACGGGAGGGCCTCACGAGCAGTACTTC. Its protein product is CSARQTGGPHEQYF.

This clonotype was observed at least ten times. This chain connects TRBV30 to TRBJ2-5, with TRBD2 identical over 7 bases. Germline CDR1 GTSNPN, CDR2 SVGIG (reference sequence). The CDR3 length is 16 residues. V gave up 4 bases and J gave up 1 base; unmatched junction bases: 12. CDR3: CAWIPMTLAAQETQYF. The CDR3 nucleotides read TGTGCCTGGATCCCCATGACTCTAGCGGCCCAAGAGACCCAGTACTTC.

This clonotype has more than one count but fewer than ten. This chain uses TRBV4-1 with TRBJ2-2; 7 nucleotides line up with TRBD2. Germline V lookup: CDR1 MGHRA, CDR2 YSYEKL. V shed 4 bases, J shed 5 bases, and the junction held 7 bases outside the gene matches. The CDR3 runs 15 residues. The CDR3 is CASSPRETETGELFF. The DNA of the CDR3 is TGCGCCAGCAGCCCGCGGGAGACGGAAACCGGGGAGCTGTTTTTT.

The V and J genes are TRBV28 and TRBJ2-2; TRBD2 matches 14 bases. J gave up 0 bases and V 6 bases, and 6 bases lay outside the gene matches. The CDR3 contains 18 residues. Looked up from germline, CDR1 is MDHEN and CDR2 is SYDVKM. The CDR3 protein is CASRRPGLAGANTGELFF. The CDR3 DNA is TGTGCCAGCAGGAGGCCGGGACTAGCGGGGGCGAACACCGGGGAGCTGTTTTTT.

This clonotype has only a few counts. V is TRBV4-3 and J is TRBJ2-5; a possible D gene is TRBD2 (5 bases). Trimming shortened V by 1 base and J by 5 bases, and 14 bases separated the two germline ends. Germline V CDR1 and CDR2: LGHNA, YSLEER. The CDR3 is 15 residues long. The CDR3 DNA reads TGCGCCAGCAGCCAAGTCGGACTCCCTCGTGAGACCCAGTACTTC. Amino acid sequence: CASSQVGLPRETQYF.

This clonotype was recorded a few times. This chain joins TRBV3-1 and TRBJ2-7; D unresolved. The CDR3 is made up of 15 amino acids. Germline V CDR1 and CDR2: LGHDT, YNNKEL (reference sequence). V was clipped by 1 base and J by 4 bases, with 14 bases between them. The CDR3, as DNA: TGTGCCAGCAGCCAAGTGGATGGCGCCCCTTACGAGCAGTACTTC. This encodes CASSQVDGAPYEQYF.

This clonotype was observed a few times. This chain links TRBV19 with TRBJ1-2, with 10 bases aligning to TRBD1. The CDR3 is made up of 16 amino acids. With V trimmed by 5 bases and J by 8 bases, 14 bases remained unmatched. CDR1 is LNHDA, CDR2 SQIVND, per germline (reference sequence). CDR3 in DNA: TGTGCCAGTAGTGGTGCCGGGACAGGGGACCTAAGAGGCTACACCTTC. This sequence encodes CASSGAGTGDLRGYTF.

This clonotype was counted between two and nine times. This chain connects TRBV9 to TRBJ1-4; perhaps TRBD1 as D (6 bases). CDR1 and CDR2 from the germline V gene are SGDLS and YYNGEE. The CDR3 spans 16 residues. V was cut by 3 bases and J by 1 base, with 13 bases left in between. DNA for the CDR3: TGTGCCAGCAGCGAAGGGGGATCCGGAACTAATGAAAAACTGTTTTTT. Its protein product is CASSEGGSGTNEKLFF.

This clonotype has only a few counts. The V and J genes are TRBV7-3 and TRBJ1-2, with D unclear. V gave up 5 bases and J gave up 6 bases, with 13 bases separating them. Germline CDR1 and CDR2: SGHTA and FQGTGA. This CDR3 spans 13 amino acids. In DNA, the CDR3 is TGTGCCAGCAGCCTGTTAGGGCTGGATGGCTACACCTTC. Amino acid sequence: CASSLLGLDGYTF. Combining the CDR3 with reference TRBV7-3 and TRBJ1-2 gives the whole variable domain GAGVSQTPSNKVTEKGKYVELRCDPISGHTALYWYRQSLGQGPEFLIYFQGTGAADDSGLPNDRFFAVRPEGSVSTLKIQRTERGDSAVYLCASSLLGLDGYTFGSGTRLTVV.

This chain links TRBV10-3 with TRBJ2-5; TRBD1 agrees at 11 bases. CDR1 ENHRY and CDR2 SYGVKD come from the germline V gene. V dropped 9 bases and J dropped 5; count of bases not matched to a gene: 5. CDR3 length equals 13 residues. CDR3 sequence reads: CAIGQGASETQYF. CDR3 nucleotides: TGTGCCATAGGACAGGGGGCCTCTGAGACCCAGTACTTC.

This clonotype was picked up many times. V is TRBV12-3 or TRBV12-4 and J is TRBJ2-5; TRBD2 agrees at 9 bases. V lost 5 bases, J lost 5 bases, and 9 bases stayed unmatched. This CDR3 spans 15 amino acids. CDR3 sequence (DNA): TGTGCCAGCAGTCTTCTTAGCGGGAGATTCGAGACCCAGTACTTC. Its translation is CASSLLSGRFETQYF.

To note about this clonotype: A read error may explain this, as a much larger clone is one base away. The chain uses TRBV5-1 and TRBJ2-6; D is unclear. The germline V and J ends were trimmed by 1 base and 0 bases, with 8 bases remaining between them. CDR1 SGHRS and CDR2 YFSETQ come from the germline V gene. The length of the CDR3 is 16 residues. The CDR3 region has the DNA TGCGCCAGCAGCTTGCTCACCAGCTCTGGGGCCAACGTCCTGACTTTC. Amino acids: CASSLLTSSGANVLTF.

This clonotype has ten or more counts. This chain joins TRBV28 and TRBJ1-1; D is undetermined. V was pared by 3 bases and J by 3 bases, with 11 bases between. The CDR3 loop spans 14 amino acids. In germline, CDR1 is MDHEN, CDR2 SYDVKM. The CDR3 region has the DNA TGTGCCAGCAGTTTGAGTCAGTCCTACACTGAAGCTTTCTTT. It specifies CASSLSQSYTEAFF.

The CDR3 is CASQFRGGGGNQPQHF. The CDR3 DNA follows: TGTGCCAGCCAGTTTCGCGGGGGTGGGGGCAATCAGCCCCAGCATTTT. This rearrangement joins TRBV2 to TRBJ1-5; weak D call: TRBD1 (5 bases). Germline CDR1 and CDR2: SNHLY and FYNNEI. Deletions cut 8 bases from V and 2 bases from J, with 19 bases between. There are 16 residues in the CDR3.